This is a list of T cell receptor beta chains from one sample in a study of cytomegalovirus exposure and HLA in healthy donors. Clones were sequenced by immunoSEQ multiplex PCR, and TCRdb holds only the in-frame ones, with some missing. Counted here are about 240,000 clones, 70% to 90% occurring once; the ten biggest clones make up 0.24%. Specimen: PBMCs. Every receptor here comes from a girl aged 2-10 years in good health and CMV-seronegative. Each CDR3 is given with its conserved first and last residue. A D gene is named only where the DNA matches it firmly.

d_call	cdr3_length	v_call	j_call	cdr3_aa
NA	17	TRBV4-1	TRBJ1-5	CASSQDYTDSLYQPQHF
TRBD2	14	TRBV6-4	TRBJ2-3	CASSLAGGEDTQYF
NA	13	TRBV15	TRBJ1-6	CATSPMAGTPLHF
NA	15	TRBV7-3	TRBJ1-2	CASSLNEGVPYGYTF
NA	13	TRBV5-1	TRBJ2-5	CASSLWGRETQYF
NA	11	TRBV10-1	TRBJ2-2	CASSALGELFF
TRBD1	15	TRBV25-1	TRBJ2-5	CASSDPGQGFETQYF
TRBD1	13	TRBV9	TRBJ1-5	CASRPTGCQPQHF
TRBD1	13	TRBV29-1	NA	CSVVQTGGYEQYF
TRBD2	16	TRBV29-1	TRBJ2-1	CSVEATGTRRYNEQFF
NA	17	TRBV12-5	TRBJ1-1	CASGWAGSLSGHTEAFF
NA	17	TRBV18	TRBJ2-1	CASSPEGFPHFYNEQFF
NA	16	TRBV5-1	TRBJ2-7	CASSLLTRQLYYEQYF
TRBD1	13	TRBV27	TRBJ1-2	CASSFRQGIGYTF
TRBD2	14	TRBV19	TRBJ2-1	CASSPLAGEGAQFF
NA	17	TRBV7-9	TRBJ1-3	CASSLPSGQPSGNTIYF
TRBD1	15	TRBV9	TRBJ1-1	CASSERQGSNTEAFF
TRBD2	15	TRBV10-1	TRBJ2-5	CASSEGSGREETQYF
NA	12	TRBV19	TRBJ2-1	CASSKLNNEQFF
TRBD1	17	TRBV7-8	TRBJ1-4	CASSLFDRASPNEKLFF
TRBD1	16	TRBV4-1	TRBJ1-4	CASSQGQGPTNEKLFF
TRBD2	19	TRBV9	TRBJ2-3	CASSVGSSGSPRHTDTQYF
TRBD1	15	TRBV6-5	TRBJ1-4	CASSYQNRGNEKLFF
TRBD2	15	TRBV2	TRBJ2-3	CASSETSGGTDTQYF
NA	13	TRBV9	TRBJ2-1	CASSVDSGGEQFF
NA	14	TRBV5-1	TRBJ1-4	CASSLVPPNEKLFF
TRBD1	14	TRBV6-5	TRBJ2-7	CASSPDRGAYEQYF
TRBD1	13	TRBV19	TRBJ1-2	CASRGSLNYGYTF
NA	16	TRBV7-9	TRBJ2-3	CASSLALGRGADTQYF
TRBD2	15	TRBV25-1	TRBJ2-1	CASSFSGGAYNEQFF
TRBD1	15	TRBV19	TRBJ1-4	CASSIPGTAFEKLFF
NA	15	TRBV7-9	TRBJ2-7	CSSSLAPGGSYEQYF
NA	14	TRBV19	TRBJ1-5	CASRAGNGNQPQHF
NA	15	TRBV28	TRBJ2-7	CASSPGTALNYEQYF
NA	15	TRBV5-5	TRBJ1-2	CASSFWPGDPYGYTF
NA	14	TRBV5-1	TRBJ1-2	CASSLVQSNYGYTF
NA	12	TRBV10-3	TRBJ1-1	CAIAGATTEAFF
NA	13	TRBV2	TRBJ2-3	CASRSGVADTQYF
TRBD2	15	TRBV14	TRBJ2-7	CASSPGLAARHEQYF
TRBD2	13	TRBV29-1	TRBJ2-7	CSVLAGGGYEQYF
NA	14	TRBV25-1	TRBJ1-3	CASTRGGTGNTIYF
TRBD1	15	TRBV30	TRBJ2-7	CAWEELGQGVDEQYF
NA	12	TRBV7-9	TRBJ2-7	CSSSSSGDEQYF
TRBD1	13	TRBV19	TRBJ1-4	CATKRQGGEKLFF
NA	14	TRBV2	TRBJ1-3	CASRLRGSGNTIYF
NA	15	TRBV6-5	TRBJ2-5	CASSYSAAGSETQYF